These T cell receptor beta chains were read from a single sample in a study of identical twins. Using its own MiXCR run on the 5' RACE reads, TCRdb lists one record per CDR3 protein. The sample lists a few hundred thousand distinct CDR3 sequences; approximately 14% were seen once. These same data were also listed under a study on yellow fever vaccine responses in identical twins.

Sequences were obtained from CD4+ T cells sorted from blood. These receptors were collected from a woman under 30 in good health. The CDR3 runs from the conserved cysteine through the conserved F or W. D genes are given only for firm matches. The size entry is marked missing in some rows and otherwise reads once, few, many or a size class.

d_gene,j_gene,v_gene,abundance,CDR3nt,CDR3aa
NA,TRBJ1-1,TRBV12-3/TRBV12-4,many,TGTGCCAGCAGTTTCGGTATAGGGAACACTGAAGCTTTCTTT,CASSFGIGNTEAFF
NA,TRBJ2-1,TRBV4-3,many,TGCGCCAGCAGCCACGAACTAGGAAACAATGAGCAGTTCTTC,CASSHELGNNEQFF
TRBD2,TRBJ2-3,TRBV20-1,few,TGCAGTGCCTCAAGCGGGGCCACAGATACGCAGTATTTT,CSASSGATDTQYF
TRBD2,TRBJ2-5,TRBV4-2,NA,TGTGCCAGCAGCCGTACCCCTGGGGTAGCGGGGGAGTACCAAGAGACCCAGTACTTC,CASSRTPGVAGEYQETQYF
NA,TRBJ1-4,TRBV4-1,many,TGCGCCAGCAGCCAAGGTGCACAGGGTGGCGAAAAACTGTTTTTT,CASSQGAQGGEKLFF
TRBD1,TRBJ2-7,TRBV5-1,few,TGCGCCAGCAGCCCCGGGACAGGGAGTGCCTACGAGCAGTACTTC,CASSPGTGSAYEQYF
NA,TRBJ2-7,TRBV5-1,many,TGCGCCAGCAGCTTGGAAGCAGGATCCTACGAGCAGTACTTC,CASSLEAGSYEQYF
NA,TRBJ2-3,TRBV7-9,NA,TGTGCCAGCAGCTTAATCATCCAGCGACCTAGCACAGATACGCAGTATTTT,CASSLIIQRPSTDTQYF
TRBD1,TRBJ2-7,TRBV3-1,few,TGTGCCAGCAGCCAAGATTGGGACAGGGGTTACCTACAGGGCTACGAGCAGTACTTC,CASSQDWDRGYLQGYEQYF
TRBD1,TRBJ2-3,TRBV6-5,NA,TGTGCCAGCAGTTACGGTTCAGGGACAGGGGAGACAGATACGCAGTATTTT,CASSYGSGTGETDTQYF
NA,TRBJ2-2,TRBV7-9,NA,TGTGCCAGCAGCTGGGACTCGCAAAACGCGAACACCGGGGAGCTGTTTTTT,CASSWDSQNANTGELFF
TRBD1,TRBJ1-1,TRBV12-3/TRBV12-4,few,TGTGCCAGCAGCCACAGGGGGATTGGGGACACTGAAGCTTTCTTT,CASSHRGIGDTEAFF
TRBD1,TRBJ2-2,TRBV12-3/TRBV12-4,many,TGTGCCAGCAGACAGGGGCCGAACACCGGGGAGCTGTTTTTT,CASRQGPNTGELFF
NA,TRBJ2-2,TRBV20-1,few,TGCAGTGCTAGGCGTTACGGGGAGCTGTTTTTT,CSARRYGELFF
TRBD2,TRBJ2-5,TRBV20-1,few,TGCAGTGCTACCGCGGGAGAGGCCCAGTACTTC,CSATAGEAQYF
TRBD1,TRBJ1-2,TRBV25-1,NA,TGTGCCAGCGAAGGGACAGGCCACTACACCTTC,CASEGTGHYTF
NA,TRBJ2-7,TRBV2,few,TGTGCCAGCACCGCAAGGGGTTTTTACGAGCAGTACTTC,CASTARGFYEQYF
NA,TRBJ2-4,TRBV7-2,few,TGTGCCAGCAGCCCTCTGGTGGGGATACTAGCCAAAAACATTCAGTACTTC,CASSPLVGILAKNIQYF
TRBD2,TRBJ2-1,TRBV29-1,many,TGCAGCGTTGTTACTAGCGGGAGTAGGAATGAGCAGTTCTTC,CSVVTSGSRNEQFF
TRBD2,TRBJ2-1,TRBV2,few,TGTGCCAGCATCGACGGACTAGCGACGAATGAGCAGTTCTTC,CASIDGLATNEQFF
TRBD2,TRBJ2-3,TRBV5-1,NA,TGCGCCAGCAGCTTGGAAGCTAGCGGGACTAGCACAGATACGCAGTATTTT,CASSLEASGTSTDTQYF
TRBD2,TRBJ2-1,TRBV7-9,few,TGTGCCAGCAGCCGCGGGGCTAGCGGGACAGCCTACAATGAGCAGTTCTTC,CASSRGASGTAYNEQFF
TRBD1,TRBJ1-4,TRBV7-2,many,TGTGCCAGCAGGAGACAGGGGGATAATGAAAAACTGTTTTTT,CASRRQGDNEKLFF
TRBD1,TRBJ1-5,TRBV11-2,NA,TGTGCCAGCAGCCGGGGACAGGGGGCCCACCAGCCCCAGCATTTT,CASSRGQGAHQPQHF
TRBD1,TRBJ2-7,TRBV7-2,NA,TGTGCCAGCAGCTTGTTCCCCGGGACAGACTCCTACGAGCAGTACTTC,CASSLFPGTDSYEQYF
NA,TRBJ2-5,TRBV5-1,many,TGTGCCAGCAGCCCAGGGGGAGGAGAGACCCAGTACTTC,CASSPGGGETQYF
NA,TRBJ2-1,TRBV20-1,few,TGCAGTGTGGGGATCTACAATGAGCAGTTCTTC,CSVGIYNEQFF
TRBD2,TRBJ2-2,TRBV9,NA,TGTGCCAGCAGCGTAGCTGGGGCGGGAGGGCCTCCCGGGGAGCTGTTTTTT,CASSVAGAGGPPGELFF
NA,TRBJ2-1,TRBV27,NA,TGTGCCAGCAGTTTACGGGCGGGGCAGTACAATGAGCAGTTCTTC,CASSLRAGQYNEQFF